This passage covers 14 T cell receptor beta chains from one sample sequenced in a study of blood T cell repertoires in COVID-19. Repertoires were generated with immunoSEQ multiplex PCR, while TCRdb's copy carries only in-frame clones and drops some. Here the sample spans tens of thousands of clones, around 88% being singletons. Material for sequencing was peripheral blood. Receptors originate from a human donor in a cohort sampled during active COVID-19.

Concerning this clone: Distinct nucleotide sequences in the sample also encode this CDR3. The rearrangement links TRBV14 to TRBJ2-5, with 11 bases aligning to TRBD2. Per germline, CDR1 SGHDN and CDR2 FVKESK. J gave up 2 bases and V 5 bases, and 1 base lay outside the gene matches. The CDR3 has 14 residues. The CDR3 here is CASSGLAGQETQYF. CDR3 in DNA: TGTGCCAGCAGCGGACTAGCGGGTCAAGAGACCCAGTACTTC. Full variable domain (rest looked up from reference TRBV14 and TRBJ2-5): EAGVTQFPSHSVIEKGQTVTLRCDPISGHDNLYWYRRVMGKEIKFLLHFVKESKQDESGMPNNRFLAERTGGTYSTLKVQPAELEDSGVYFCASSGLAGQETQYFGPGTRLLVL.

In DNA form, the CDR3 reads TGTGCCAGCAGCTCCCAGGGGCGGAGTGAAGCTTTCTTT. This translates into CASSSQGRSEAFF. The V and J genes are TRBV9 and TRBJ1-1, with a weak D call TRBD1 (6 bases). Germline V gene sequence: CDR1 SGDLS, CDR2 YYNGEE. Trimming removed 4 bases from V and 7 bases from J, with 14 bases in between. The CDR3 contains 13 residues.

This chain uses TRBV18 with TRBJ1-3; tentatively, D is TRBD1 (5 bases). CDR3 length equals 16 residues. Germline V CDR1 and CDR2: KGHSH, LQKENI. The V gene lost 3 bases and the J gene lost 3 bases, with 15 bases spanning the gap. The DNA of the CDR3 is TGTGCCAGCTCACCGAACGGGGGAAGGAGTGGAAACACCATATATTTT. As protein: CASSPNGGRSGNTIYF.

This sequence joins TRBV5-1 and TRBJ2-3; the match to TRBD1 covers 8 bases. Germline values: CDR1 SGHRS, CDR2 YFSETQ. V trimming: 0 bases; J trimming: 4 bases; junction bases outside the gene matches: 4. The CDR3 loop spans 15 amino acids. CDR3 DNA sequence: TGCGCCAGCAGCTTGGAGACAGGGGTGCCAGATACGCAGTATTTT. This codes for CASSLETGVPDTQYF. Full variable domain (remainder filled in from reference TRBV5-1 and TRBJ2-3): KAGVTQTPRYLIKTRGQQVTLSCSPISGHRSVSWYQQTPGQGLQFLFEYFSETQRNKGNFPGRFSGRQFSNSRSEMNVSTLELGDSALYLCASSLETGVPDTQYFGPGTRLTVL.

This clone was detected once. The genes are TRBV5-1 and TRBJ1-1, with D possibly matching TRBD1 (6 bases). Germline assignment: CDR1 SGHRS and CDR2 YFSETQ. Trimming stripped 4 bases from V and 11 bases from J, with 24 bases between. The CDR3 covers 15 residues. The CDR3 spells CASSENPGDTGFAFF. The CDR3 nucleotides are TGCGCCAGCAGCGAGAACCCAGGGGACACCGGTTTCGCTTTCTTT.

The chain links TRBV4-1 to TRBJ2-1, with D unresolved. The V gene lost 0 bases and the J gene lost 0 bases, with 12 bases spanning the gap. Germline CDR1 reads MGHRA; CDR2 reads YSYEKL. The CDR3 runs 17 residues. The CDR3 protein is CASSQDLYPSSYNEQFF. The CDR3, as DNA: TGCGCCAGCAGCCAAGATCTCTACCCGAGCTCCTACAATGAGCAGTTCTTC.

The genes are TRBV19 and TRBJ2-2, with TRBD2 matching 8 bases. Germline lookup yields CDR1 LNHDA and CDR2 SQIVND (reference sequence). V trimming: 4 bases; J trimming: 2 bases; junction bases outside the gene matches: 6. The CDR3 length is 16 residues. The CDR3, as DNA: TGTGCCAGTAGTACGACGGGGGGGCTTAACACCGGGGAGCTGTTTTTT. This codes for CASSTTGGLNTGELFF.

The chain links TRBV6-4 to TRBJ1-1, with D unresolved. This CDR3 is built from 13 residues. V was clipped by 3 bases and J by 5 bases, with 10 bases between them. Germline V CDR1 and CDR2: MRHNA, SNTAGT. This chain's CDR3 is CASSEVASTEAFF. Here the CDR3 DNA reads TGTGCCAGCAGTGAGGTTGCGTCGACTGAAGCTTTCTTT.

This chain uses TRBV9 with TRBJ1-3; D is unclear. This CDR3 comprises 15 residues. The V gene lost 0 bases and the J gene lost 0 bases, with 7 bases spanning the gap. Germline V gives CDR1 SGDLS, CDR2 YYNGEE. The CDR3: CASSVVADSGNTIYF. CDR3 DNA sequence: TGTGCCAGCAGCGTAGTGGCAGACTCTGGAAACACCATATATTTT.

The chain employs TRBV10-3 and TRBJ2-3, with D unclear. V was clipped by 4 bases and J by 1 base, with 15 bases between them. The CDR3 contains 16 residues. The germline CDR1 and CDR2 sequences are ENHRY and SYGVKD. CDR3 nucleotides: TGTGCCATCAGTGTTGGGCAGACACCTGGCACAGATACGCAGTATTTT. Translating it yields CAISVGQTPGTDTQYF.

V usage is TRBV4-1 and J usage is TRBJ1-2, with 10 bases fitting TRBD1. The germline CDR1 and CDR2 sequences are MGHRA and YSYEKL. The length of the CDR3 is 16 residues. Unmatched junction bases numbered 8, after V lost 4 bases and J lost 3 bases. The DNA of the CDR3 is TGCGCCAGCAGCCTCCGGACAGGGGGACTAGACTATGGCTACACCTTC. Amino acids: CASSLRTGGLDYGYTF.

This clone came up once. The DNA for the CDR3 is TGCGCCAGCAGCTCCAGGGGGCTCACAGATACGCAGTATTTT. Residues: CASSSRGLTDTQYF. The J gene is TRBJ2-3, the V gene TRBV5-1; 8 positions match TRBD1. The CDR3 is 14 amino acids. CDR1 and CDR2 (germline): SGHRS, YFSETQ. The junction had 2 bases not matched to a gene; V was cut back by 3 bases and J by 2 bases. Full variable domain (missing parts from reference TRBV5-1 and TRBJ2-3): KAGVTQTPRYLIKTRGQQVTLSCSPISGHRSVSWYQQTPGQGLQFLFEYFSETQRNKGNFPGRFSGRQFSNSRSEMNVSTLELGDSALYLCASSSRGLTDTQYFGPGTRLTVL.

V usage is TRBV19 and J usage is TRBJ1-2; D uncertain. Germline V lookup: CDR1 LNHDA, CDR2 SQIVND (reference sequence). Trimming left V 9 bases short and J 5 bases short, with 13 bases between. The CDR3 consists of 12 residues. This CDR3 is CASENTGYGYTF. CDR3 DNA sequence: TGTGCCAGCGAGAACACGGGGTATGGCTACACCTTC.

This rearrangement joins TRBV6-4 to TRBJ2-7; D unresolved. V dropped 6 bases and J dropped 1 base, with 10 bases sitting between them. This CDR3 has 13 amino acids. Germline V CDR1 and CDR2: MRHNA, SNTAGT. CDR3: CASRVSLSYEQYF. DNA for the CDR3: TGTGCCAGCAGGGTCAGTCTTTCCTACGAGCAGTACTTC.